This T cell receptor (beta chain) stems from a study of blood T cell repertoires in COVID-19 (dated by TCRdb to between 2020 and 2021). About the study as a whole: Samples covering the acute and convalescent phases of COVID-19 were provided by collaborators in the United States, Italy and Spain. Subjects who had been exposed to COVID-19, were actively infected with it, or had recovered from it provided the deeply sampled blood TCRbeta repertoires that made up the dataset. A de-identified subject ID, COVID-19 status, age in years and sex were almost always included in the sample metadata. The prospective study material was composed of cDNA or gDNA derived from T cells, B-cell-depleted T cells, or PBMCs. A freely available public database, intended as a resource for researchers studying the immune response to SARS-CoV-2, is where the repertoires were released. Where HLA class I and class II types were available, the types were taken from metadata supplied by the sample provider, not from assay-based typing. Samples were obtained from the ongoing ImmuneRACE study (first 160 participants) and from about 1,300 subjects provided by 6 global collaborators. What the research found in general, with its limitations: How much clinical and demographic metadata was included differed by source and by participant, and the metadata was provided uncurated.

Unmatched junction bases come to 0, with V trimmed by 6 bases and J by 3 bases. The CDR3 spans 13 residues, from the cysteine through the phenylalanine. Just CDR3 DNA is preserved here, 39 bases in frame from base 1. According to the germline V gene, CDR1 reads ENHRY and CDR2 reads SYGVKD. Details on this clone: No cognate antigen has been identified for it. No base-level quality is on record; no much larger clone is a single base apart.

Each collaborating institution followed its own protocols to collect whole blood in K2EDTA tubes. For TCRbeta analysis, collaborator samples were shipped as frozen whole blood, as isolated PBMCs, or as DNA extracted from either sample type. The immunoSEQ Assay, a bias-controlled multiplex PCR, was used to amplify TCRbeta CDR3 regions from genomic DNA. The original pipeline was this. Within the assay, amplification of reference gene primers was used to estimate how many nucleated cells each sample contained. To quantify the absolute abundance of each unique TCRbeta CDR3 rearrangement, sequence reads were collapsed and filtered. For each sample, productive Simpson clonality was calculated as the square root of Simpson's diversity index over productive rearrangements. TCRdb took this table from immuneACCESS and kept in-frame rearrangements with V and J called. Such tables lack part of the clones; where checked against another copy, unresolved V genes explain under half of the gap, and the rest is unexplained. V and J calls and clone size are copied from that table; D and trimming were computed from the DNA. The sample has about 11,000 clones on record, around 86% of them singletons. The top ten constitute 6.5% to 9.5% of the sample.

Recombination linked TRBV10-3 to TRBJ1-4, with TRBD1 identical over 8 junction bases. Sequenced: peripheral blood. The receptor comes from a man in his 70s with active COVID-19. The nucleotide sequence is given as TGTGCCATCAGGGACAGGGCTAATGAAAAACTGTTTTTT. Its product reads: CAIRDRANEKLFF.